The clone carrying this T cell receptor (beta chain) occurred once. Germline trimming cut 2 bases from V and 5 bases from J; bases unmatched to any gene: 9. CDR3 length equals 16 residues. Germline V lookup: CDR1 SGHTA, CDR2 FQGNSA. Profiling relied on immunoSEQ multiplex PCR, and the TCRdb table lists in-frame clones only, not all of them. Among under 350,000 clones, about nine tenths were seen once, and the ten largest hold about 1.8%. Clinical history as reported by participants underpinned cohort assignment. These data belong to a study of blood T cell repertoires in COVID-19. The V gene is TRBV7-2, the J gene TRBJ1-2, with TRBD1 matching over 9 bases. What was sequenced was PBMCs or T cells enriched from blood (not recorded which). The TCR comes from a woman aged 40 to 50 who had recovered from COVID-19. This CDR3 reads CASSLSVTGGAYGYTF. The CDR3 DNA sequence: TGTGCCAGCAGCTTATCGGTAACAGGGGGCGCGTATGGCTACACCTTC.